The rows below give T cell receptor beta chains drawn from one sample of a study of cytomegalovirus exposure and HLA in healthy donors. Produced via immunoSEQ multiplex PCR; TCRdb's table is partial and in-frame only. Here the sample spans 100,000 to 150,000 clones, 17% being singletons. The sample taken for sequencing was PBMCs. The receptors here all came from a female donor in good health and CMV-seropositive. Both conserved end residues are part of each CDR3. Each record gives: V gene, clone size, D gene, J gene, CDR3 DNA, CDR3 protein. D genes are given only for firm matches. Only part of the rows carry a size: once, few, many, or a class if the clone is expanded.

v_call: TRBV7-9
clone_size: -
d_call: TRBD1
j_call: TRBJ2-7
cdr3_nt: TGTGCCAGCAGCTCGGTGGACAGGGCTGGCGAGCAGTACTTC
cdr3_aa: CASSSVDRAGEQYF

v_call: TRBV30
clone_size: -
d_call: TRBD2
j_call: TRBJ2-2
cdr3_nt: TGTGCCTGGAGGCGGGAGAGGCACACCGGGGAGCTGTTTTTT
cdr3_aa: CAWRRERHTGELFF

v_call: TRBV5-1
clone_size: few
d_call: TRBD1
j_call: TRBJ1-6
cdr3_nt: TGCGCCAGCAGCAGGGGGCGAGGGGGCAATTCACCCCTCCACTTT
cdr3_aa: CASSRGRGGNSPLHF

v_call: TRBV10-3
clone_size: -
d_call: -
j_call: TRBJ2-7
cdr3_nt: TGTGCCATCAGCGCTGAGGGCGGGGGCAACGAGCAGTACTTC
cdr3_aa: CAISAEGGGNEQYF

v_call: TRBV2
clone_size: few
d_call: -
j_call: TRBJ2-6
cdr3_nt: TGTGCCAGCAGTGTTGAGAAAGCTGGGGCCAACGTCCTGACTTTC
cdr3_aa: CASSVEKAGANVLTF

v_call: TRBV6-5
clone_size: few
d_call: -
j_call: TRBJ1-2
cdr3_nt: TGTGCCAGCAGCATAGGACTGCGCTATGGCTACACCTTC
cdr3_aa: CASSIGLRYGYTF

v_call: TRBV7-2
clone_size: -
d_call: TRBD1
j_call: TRBJ2-7
cdr3_nt: TGTGCCAGCAGCTTAGCGAGACAGGGCCCCTACGAGCAGTACTTC
cdr3_aa: CASSLARQGPYEQYF

v_call: TRBV4-2
clone_size: -
d_call: -
j_call: TRBJ2-7
cdr3_nt: TGTGCCAGCAGCCAAGAGGGCTGGGGGCGAAGCTACGAGCAGTACTTC
cdr3_aa: CASSQEGWGRSYEQYF

v_call: TRBV9
clone_size: -
d_call: -
j_call: TRBJ1-1
cdr3_nt: TGTGCCAGCAGCGCGTTCCGGGATAAAGCTTTCTTT
cdr3_aa: CASSAFRDKAFF

v_call: TRBV28
clone_size: -
d_call: -
j_call: TRBJ1-2
cdr3_nt: TGTGCCAGCAGCTTCATCGGGCGGAGGGCCAACTATGGCTACACCTTC
cdr3_aa: CASSFIGRRANYGYTF

v_call: TRBV5-4
clone_size: -
d_call: -
j_call: TRBJ1-1
cdr3_nt: TGTGCCAGCAGCTTGCTGGCCAGGGAGAACACTGAAGCTTTCTTT
cdr3_aa: CASSLLARENTEAFF

v_call: TRBV11-3
clone_size: few
d_call: TRBD1
j_call: TRBJ2-7
cdr3_nt: TGTGCCAGCAGCAAGCGGACAGGAAACTCCTACGAGCAGTACTTC
cdr3_aa: CASSKRTGNSYEQYF

v_call: TRBV10-3
clone_size: few
d_call: TRBD1
j_call: TRBJ2-7
cdr3_nt: TGTGCCATCAGGTCCGGGACAGTCTACGAGCAGTACTTC
cdr3_aa: CAIRSGTVYEQYF

v_call: TRBV4-3
clone_size: -
d_call: -
j_call: TRBJ2-4
cdr3_nt: TGCGCCAGCAGCCAATCCCCGGGAGACATTCAGTACTTC
cdr3_aa: CASSQSPGDIQYF

v_call: TRBV30
clone_size: few
d_call: TRBD2
j_call: TRBJ2-3
cdr3_nt: TGTGCCTGGAGAGGACTAGCGAGCACAGATACGCAGTATTTT
cdr3_aa: CAWRGLASTDTQYF

v_call: TRBV30
clone_size: few
d_call: TRBD1
j_call: TRBJ1-2
cdr3_nt: TGTGCCTGGGACCGGGACAGCCCTAACTATGGCTACACCTTC
cdr3_aa: CAWDRDSPNYGYTF

v_call: TRBV7-2
clone_size: few
d_call: TRBD1
j_call: TRBJ1-1
cdr3_nt: TGTGCCAGCAGCTTATGGGCAGGGGGCGACACTGAAGCTTTCTTT
cdr3_aa: CASSLWAGGDTEAFF

v_call: TRBV7-2
clone_size: few
d_call: TRBD1
j_call: TRBJ2-1
cdr3_nt: TGTGCCAGCAGCCCCCGGACAGGGGAGCAGTTCTTC
cdr3_aa: CASSPRTGEQFF

v_call: TRBV30
clone_size: -
d_call: TRBD2
j_call: TRBJ2-1
cdr3_nt: TGTGCCTGGAGTGTAATAGGCTCTAGCGGGGGGGCGGTCGGCAATGAGCAGTTCTTC
cdr3_aa: CAWSVIGSSGGAVGNEQFF

v_call: TRBV7-6
clone_size: -
d_call: TRBD2
j_call: TRBJ2-5
cdr3_nt: TGTGCCAGCAGCTTAGCGACTAGCGGATTAAAAGAGACCCAGTACTTC
cdr3_aa: CASSLATSGLKETQYF

v_call: TRBV11-1
clone_size: few
d_call: TRBD1
j_call: TRBJ1-1
cdr3_nt: TGTGCCAGCAGCTTAGGGGACAGGGGCACTGAAGCTTTCTTT
cdr3_aa: CASSLGDRGTEAFF

v_call: TRBV9
clone_size: -
d_call: TRBD1
j_call: TRBJ2-7
cdr3_nt: TGTGCCAGCAATCAGGGGGAAACCTACGAGCAGTACTTC
cdr3_aa: CASNQGETYEQYF

v_call: TRBV5-6
clone_size: -
d_call: -
j_call: TRBJ2-7
cdr3_nt: TGTGCCAGCAGCCGGGATTACGAGCAGTACTTC
cdr3_aa: CASSRDYEQYF

v_call: TRBV7-2
clone_size: -
d_call: -
j_call: TRBJ2-2
cdr3_nt: TGTGCCAGCAGTCGTGATGGTGCAGTGAACACCGGGGAGCTGTTTTTT
cdr3_aa: CASSRDGAVNTGELFF

v_call: TRBV29-1
clone_size: few
d_call: TRBD1
j_call: TRBJ1-1
cdr3_nt: TGCAGCGTCCACCGGAGGCAGGGGGCTAGTGAAGCTTTCTTT
cdr3_aa: CSVHRRQGASEAFF

v_call: TRBV5-6
clone_size: few
d_call: -
j_call: TRBJ1-5
cdr3_nt: TGTGCCAGCAGCTTGGGGCCCAATCAGCCCCAGCATTTT
cdr3_aa: CASSLGPNQPQHF

v_call: TRBV6-6
clone_size: few
d_call: TRBD1
j_call: TRBJ2-7
cdr3_nt: TGTGCCAGCAGTTACTCAACAGGGGGGTCCTACGAGCAGTACTTC
cdr3_aa: CASSYSTGGSYEQYF

v_call: TRBV5-4
clone_size: -
d_call: TRBD1
j_call: TRBJ2-3
cdr3_nt: TGTGCCAGCAGCTTGGACGGGACAGCGACAGATACGCAGTATTTT
cdr3_aa: CASSLDGTATDTQYF

v_call: TRBV2
clone_size: -
d_call: TRBD1
j_call: TRBJ2-1
cdr3_nt: TGTGCCAGCAGTTCTCCGGGACAGACTTTGAAGCAGTTCTTC
cdr3_aa: CASSSPGQTLKQFF

v_call: TRBV2
clone_size: few
d_call: -
j_call: TRBJ2-3
cdr3_nt: TGTGCCAGCAGCCCGACAGGTAGCACAGATACGCAGTATTTT
cdr3_aa: CASSPTGSTDTQYF

v_call: TRBV4-3
clone_size: -
d_call: TRBD2
j_call: TRBJ2-7
cdr3_nt: TGCGCCAGCAGCCAAGACCCAGTTGGGGCGGGGGGCCCACCCTACGAGCAGTACTTC
cdr3_aa: CASSQDPVGAGGPPYEQYF

v_call: TRBV29-1
clone_size: -
d_call: -
j_call: TRBJ2-7
cdr3_nt: TGCAGCGTTGAAGTGCTGACGGGAGCTGGTTACGAGCAGTACTTC
cdr3_aa: CSVEVLTGAGYEQYF

v_call: TRBV30
clone_size: few
d_call: TRBD1
j_call: TRBJ2-3
cdr3_nt: TGTGCCTGGAGTGGAATCGACCGGGACAGGAGGGGGGATACGCAGTATTTT
cdr3_aa: CAWSGIDRDRRGDTQYF

v_call: TRBV28
clone_size: -
d_call: -
j_call: TRBJ1-6
cdr3_nt: TGTGCCAGCAGTTTACGGAGGGCACCCTTTTCACCCCTCCACTTT
cdr3_aa: CASSLRRAPFSPLHF

v_call: TRBV7-8
clone_size: few
d_call: TRBD1
j_call: TRBJ2-2
cdr3_nt: TGTGCCAGCAGCTTTCCCAACAGGGGTGGGACCGGGGAGCTGTTTTTT
cdr3_aa: CASSFPNRGGTGELFF

v_call: TRBV30
clone_size: -
d_call: -
j_call: TRBJ1-1
cdr3_nt: TGTGCCTGGAGTGTAGTAGCAGGGGCGAACACTGAAGCTTTCTTT
cdr3_aa: CAWSVVAGANTEAFF

v_call: TRBV18
clone_size: -
d_call: -
j_call: TRBJ1-1
cdr3_nt: TGTGCCAGCTCACCCCGGCTGACAGCGGGAGGGACTGAAGCTTTCTTT
cdr3_aa: CASSPRLTAGGTEAFF

v_call: TRBV18
clone_size: -
d_call: TRBD1
j_call: TRBJ2-6
cdr3_nt: TGTGCCAGCTCACCCGGACAGGGCAACTCTGGGGCCAACGTCCTGACTTTC
cdr3_aa: CASSPGQGNSGANVLTF

v_call: TRBV28
clone_size: few
d_call: TRBD1
j_call: TRBJ1-4
cdr3_nt: TGTGCCAGCAGGGATTACCCGGGACAGACCGATGAAAAACTGTTTTTT
cdr3_aa: CASRDYPGQTDEKLFF

v_call: TRBV5-1
clone_size: -
d_call: TRBD1
j_call: TRBJ1-1
cdr3_nt: TGCGCCAGCAGCGGTCAGGGGGCGTTCACTGAAGCTTTCTTT
cdr3_aa: CASSGQGAFTEAFF

v_call: TRBV10-3
clone_size: -
d_call: -
j_call: TRBJ2-7
cdr3_nt: TGTGCCATCAAATCAGAAGTACGCCCCTACGAGCAGTACTTC
cdr3_aa: CAIKSEVRPYEQYF

v_call: TRBV5-1
clone_size: few
d_call: TRBD2
j_call: TRBJ2-3
cdr3_nt: TGCGCCAGCAGGCCTCTACTAGCGGGGGGACCAGATACGCAGTATTTT
cdr3_aa: CASRPLLAGGPDTQYF

v_call: TRBV18
clone_size: -
d_call: -
j_call: TRBJ1-2
cdr3_nt: TGTGCCAGCTCACCACTCGACAGCTATGGCTACACCTTC
cdr3_aa: CASSPLDSYGYTF

v_call: TRBV14
clone_size: -
d_call: -
j_call: TRBJ2-7
cdr3_nt: TGTGCCAGCAACTACGGAGGGGGCCAATACGAGCAGTACTTC
cdr3_aa: CASNYGGGQYEQYF

v_call: TRBV5-4
clone_size: -
d_call: TRBD1
j_call: TRBJ2-7
cdr3_nt: TGTGCCAGCAGCTCCAACACAGGGGGCAGTATTTACGAGCAGTACTTC
cdr3_aa: CASSSNTGGSIYEQYF

v_call: TRBV29-1
clone_size: -
d_call: -
j_call: TRBJ2-7
cdr3_nt: TGCAGCGTCGGTCAGAGACCGAGGGCCGAGCAGTACTTC
cdr3_aa: CSVGQRPRAEQYF

v_call: TRBV7-9
clone_size: -
d_call: -
j_call: TRBJ1-2
cdr3_nt: TGTGCCAGCAGCTTACCAGCTAACTATGGCTACACTTTC
cdr3_aa: CASSLPANYGYTF

v_call: TRBV18
clone_size: -
d_call: TRBD1
j_call: TRBJ2-5
cdr3_nt: TGTGCCAGCTCACGGGGACAGGCGGGAGAGACCCAGTACTTC
cdr3_aa: CASSRGQAGETQYF

v_call: TRBV7-7
clone_size: few
d_call: TRBD2
j_call: TRBJ2-5
cdr3_nt: TGTGCTAGCAGCTTACTAGCGGGGGGCCTACAAGAGACCCAGTACTTC
cdr3_aa: CASSLLAGGLQETQYF

v_call: TRBV5-1
clone_size: few
d_call: -
j_call: TRBJ1-2
cdr3_nt: TGCGCCAGCAGCTTGGAACCGGGGGGCTATGGCTACACCTTC
cdr3_aa: CASSLEPGGYGYTF

v_call: TRBV29-1
clone_size: few
d_call: TRBD2
j_call: TRBJ2-1
cdr3_nt: TGCAGCGTTGCCTGGAGACTAGCGGGAGGTGAGCAGTTCTTC
cdr3_aa: CSVAWRLAGGEQFF

v_call: TRBV7-2
clone_size: few
d_call: -
j_call: TRBJ1-2
cdr3_nt: TGTGCCAGCAGCTCGGGTTCCTATGGCTACACCTTC
cdr3_aa: CASSSGSYGYTF

v_call: TRBV6-5
clone_size: few
d_call: TRBD2
j_call: TRBJ2-3
cdr3_nt: TGTGCCAGCAGTTATCTGGGACTAGTTCAAGATACGCAGTATTTT
cdr3_aa: CASSYLGLVQDTQYF